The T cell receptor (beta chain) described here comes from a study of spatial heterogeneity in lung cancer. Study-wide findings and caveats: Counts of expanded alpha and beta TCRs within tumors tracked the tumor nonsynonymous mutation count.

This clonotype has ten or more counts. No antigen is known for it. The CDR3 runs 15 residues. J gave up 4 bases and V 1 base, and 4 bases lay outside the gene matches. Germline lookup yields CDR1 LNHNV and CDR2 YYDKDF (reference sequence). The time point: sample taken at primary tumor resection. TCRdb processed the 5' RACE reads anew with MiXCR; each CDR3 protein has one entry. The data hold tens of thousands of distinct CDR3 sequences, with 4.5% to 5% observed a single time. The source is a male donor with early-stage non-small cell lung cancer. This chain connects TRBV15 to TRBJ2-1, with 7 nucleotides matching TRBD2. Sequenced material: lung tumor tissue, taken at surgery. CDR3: CATSRAGTTYNEQFF. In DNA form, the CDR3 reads TGTGCCACCAGCAGAGCCGGGACTACTTACAATGAGCAGTTCTTC.